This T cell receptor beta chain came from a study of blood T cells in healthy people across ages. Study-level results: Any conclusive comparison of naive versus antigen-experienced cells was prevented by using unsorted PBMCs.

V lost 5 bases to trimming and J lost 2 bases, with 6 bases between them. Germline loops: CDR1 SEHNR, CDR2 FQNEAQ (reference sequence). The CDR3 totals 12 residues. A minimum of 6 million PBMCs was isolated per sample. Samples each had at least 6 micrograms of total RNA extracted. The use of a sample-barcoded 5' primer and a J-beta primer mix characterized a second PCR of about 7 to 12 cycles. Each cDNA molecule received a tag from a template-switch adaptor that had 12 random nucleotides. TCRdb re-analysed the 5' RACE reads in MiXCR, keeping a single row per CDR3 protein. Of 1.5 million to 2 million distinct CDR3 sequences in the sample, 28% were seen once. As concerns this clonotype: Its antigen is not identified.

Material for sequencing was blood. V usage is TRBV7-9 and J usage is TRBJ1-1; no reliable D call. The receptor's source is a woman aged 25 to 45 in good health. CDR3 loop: CASSASNTEAFF. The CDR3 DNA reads TGTGCCAGCAGCGCATCAAACACTGAAGCTTTCTTT.